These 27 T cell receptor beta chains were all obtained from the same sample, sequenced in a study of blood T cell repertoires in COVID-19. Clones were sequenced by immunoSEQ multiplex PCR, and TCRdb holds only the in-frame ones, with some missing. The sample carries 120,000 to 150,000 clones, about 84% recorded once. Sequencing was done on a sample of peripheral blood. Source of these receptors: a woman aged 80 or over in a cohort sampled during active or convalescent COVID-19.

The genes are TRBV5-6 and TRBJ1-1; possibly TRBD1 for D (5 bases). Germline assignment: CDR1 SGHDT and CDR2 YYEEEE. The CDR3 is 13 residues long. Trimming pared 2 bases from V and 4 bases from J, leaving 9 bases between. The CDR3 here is CASSFQGFTEAFF. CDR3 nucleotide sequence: TGTGCCAGCAGCTTTCAGGGTTTCACTGAAGCTTTCTTT.

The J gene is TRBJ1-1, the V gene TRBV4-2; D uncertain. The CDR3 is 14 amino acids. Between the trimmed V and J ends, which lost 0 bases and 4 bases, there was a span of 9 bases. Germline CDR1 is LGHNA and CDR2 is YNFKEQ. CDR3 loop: CASSQDPHGTEAFF. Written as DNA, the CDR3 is TGTGCCAGCAGCCAAGATCCTCACGGCACTGAAGCTTTCTTT.

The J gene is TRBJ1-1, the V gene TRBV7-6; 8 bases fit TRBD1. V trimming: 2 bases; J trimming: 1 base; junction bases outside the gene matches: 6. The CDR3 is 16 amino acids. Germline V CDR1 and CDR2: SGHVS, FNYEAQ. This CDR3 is CASSLLLGTGNTEAFF. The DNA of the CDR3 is TGTGCCAGCAGCTTACTTTTGGGGACAGGGAACACTGAAGCTTTCTTT.

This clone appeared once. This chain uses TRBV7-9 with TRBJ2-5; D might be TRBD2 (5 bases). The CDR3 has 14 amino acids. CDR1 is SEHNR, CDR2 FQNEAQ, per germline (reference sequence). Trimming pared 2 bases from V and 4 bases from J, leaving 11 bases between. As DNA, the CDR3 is TGTGCCAGCAGCTTAAGAGGGCAGATAGAGACCCAGTACTTC. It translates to CASSLRGQIETQYF.

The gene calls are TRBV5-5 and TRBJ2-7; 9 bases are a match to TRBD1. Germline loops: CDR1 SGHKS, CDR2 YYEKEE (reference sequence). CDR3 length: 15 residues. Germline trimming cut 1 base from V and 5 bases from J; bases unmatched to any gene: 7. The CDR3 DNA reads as TGTGCCAGCAGCTTGTATTACGGGACAGGGAACGAGCAGTACGTC. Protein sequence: CASSLYYGTGNEQYV.

CDR3 loop: CASSPPDRDQETQYF. Here the CDR3 DNA reads TGTGCCAGCAGCCCTCCCGACAGGGACCAAGAGACCCAGTACTTC. This sequence joins TRBV3-1 (or the pseudogene TRBV3-2) and TRBJ2-5; 7 nucleotides match TRBD1. Per the germline V gene, CDR1 is LGHDT and CDR2 is YNNKEL (reference sequence). The junction had 5 bases not matched to a gene; V was cut back by 4 bases and J by 0 bases. The CDR3 sequence is 15 residues long.

The CDR3 DNA is TGTGCCAGCTCACGGCGGGACAGCTCCTACAATGAGCAGTTCTTC. It yields the protein CASSRRDSSYNEQFF. The chain joins TRBV18 to TRBJ2-1, with D perhaps TRBD1 (7 bases). Trimming pared 4 bases from V and 0 bases from J, leaving 10 bases between. The germline V gene encodes CDR1 KGHSH and CDR2 LQKENI. This CDR3 region has 15 residues.

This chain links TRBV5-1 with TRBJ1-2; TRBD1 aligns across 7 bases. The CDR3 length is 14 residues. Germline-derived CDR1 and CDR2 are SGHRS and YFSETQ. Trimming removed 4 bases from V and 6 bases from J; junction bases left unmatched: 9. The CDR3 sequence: CASSRTGEGNGYTF. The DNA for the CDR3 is TGCGCCAGCAGCAGAACAGGGGAAGGGAATGGCTACACCTTC.

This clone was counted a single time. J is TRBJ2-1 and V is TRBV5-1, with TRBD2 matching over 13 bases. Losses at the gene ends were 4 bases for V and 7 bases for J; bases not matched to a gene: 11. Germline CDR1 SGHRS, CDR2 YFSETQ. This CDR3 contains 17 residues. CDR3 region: CASSRGLAGRGVNEQFF. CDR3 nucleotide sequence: TGCGCCAGCAGCCGGGGACTAGCGGGGAGGGGGGTTAATGAGCAGTTCTTC.

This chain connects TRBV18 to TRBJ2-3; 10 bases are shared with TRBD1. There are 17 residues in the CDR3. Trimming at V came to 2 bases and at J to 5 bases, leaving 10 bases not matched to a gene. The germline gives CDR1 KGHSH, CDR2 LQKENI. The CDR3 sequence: CASSPLETGGAGDTQYF. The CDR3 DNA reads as TGTGCCAGCTCACCATTAGAGACAGGGGGCGCGGGAGATACGCAGTATTTT.

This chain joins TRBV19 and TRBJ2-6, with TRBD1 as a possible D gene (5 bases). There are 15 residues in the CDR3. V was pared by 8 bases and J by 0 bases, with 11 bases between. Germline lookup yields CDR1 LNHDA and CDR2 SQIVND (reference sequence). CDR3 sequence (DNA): TGTGCCAGTCTCGACAGTCGCTCTGGGGCCAACGTCCTGACTTTC. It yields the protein CASLDSRSGANVLTF.

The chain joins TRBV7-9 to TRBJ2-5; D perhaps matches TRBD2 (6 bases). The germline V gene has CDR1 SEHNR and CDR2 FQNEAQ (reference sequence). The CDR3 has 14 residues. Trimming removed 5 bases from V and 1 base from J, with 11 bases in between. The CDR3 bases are TGTGCCAGCAGCGGCGGGGTGCTCCAAGAGACCCAGTACTTC. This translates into CASSGGVLQETQYF.

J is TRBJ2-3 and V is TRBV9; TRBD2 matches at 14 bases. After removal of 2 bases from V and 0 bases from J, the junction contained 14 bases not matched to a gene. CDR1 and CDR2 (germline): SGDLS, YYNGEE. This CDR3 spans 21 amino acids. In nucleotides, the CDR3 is TGTGCCAGCAGCGTTCCAAGGCGGACTAGCGGGGGGACAGCTAGCACAGATACGCAGTATTTT. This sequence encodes CASSVPRRTSGGTASTDTQYF. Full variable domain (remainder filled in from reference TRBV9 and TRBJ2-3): DSGVTQTPKHLITATGQRVTLRCSPRSGDLSVYWYQQSLDQGLQFLIQYYNGEERAKGNILERFSAQQFPDLHSELNLSSLELGDSALYFCASSVPRRTSGGTASTDTQYFGPGTRLTVL.

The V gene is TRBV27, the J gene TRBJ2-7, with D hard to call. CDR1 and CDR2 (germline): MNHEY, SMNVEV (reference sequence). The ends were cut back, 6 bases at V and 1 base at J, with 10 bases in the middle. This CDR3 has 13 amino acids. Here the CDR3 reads CASSLLFSYEQYF. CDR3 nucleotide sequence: TGTGCCAGCAGCCTCCTGTTTTCCTACGAGCAGTACTTC.

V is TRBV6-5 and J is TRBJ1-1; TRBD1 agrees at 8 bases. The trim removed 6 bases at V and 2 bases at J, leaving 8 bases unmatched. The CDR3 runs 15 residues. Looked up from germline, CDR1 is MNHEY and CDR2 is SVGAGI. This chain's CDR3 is CASRMTGAVNTEAFF. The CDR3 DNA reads TGTGCCAGCAGGATGACAGGGGCCGTCAACACTGAAGCTTTCTTT.

CDR3 nucleotide sequence: TGTGCCAGCTCAACCTCGACAGGGCGCACAGATACGCAGTATTTT. Protein sequence: CASSTSTGRTDTQYF. This sequence joins TRBV18 and TRBJ2-3; 7 nucleotides match TRBD1. V gave up 5 bases and J gave up 1 base; unmatched junction bases: 6. This CDR3 has 15 residues. From germline, CDR1 is KGHSH and CDR2 LQKENI.

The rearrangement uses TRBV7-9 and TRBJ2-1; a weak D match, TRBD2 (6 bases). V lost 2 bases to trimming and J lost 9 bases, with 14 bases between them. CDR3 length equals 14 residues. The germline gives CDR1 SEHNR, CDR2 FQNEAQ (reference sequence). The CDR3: CASSLSGGTGEQFF. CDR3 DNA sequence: TGTGCCAGCAGCTTATCAGGAGGGACCGGTGAGCAGTTCTTC.

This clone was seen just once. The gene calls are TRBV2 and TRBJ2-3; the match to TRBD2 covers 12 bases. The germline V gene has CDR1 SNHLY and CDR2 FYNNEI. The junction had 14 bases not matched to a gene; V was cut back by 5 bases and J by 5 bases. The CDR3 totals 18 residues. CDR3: CASSLLGYPGLAGDTQYF. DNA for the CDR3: TGTGCCAGCAGTCTTCTGGGTTACCCGGGACTAGCGGGAGATACGCAGTATTTT.

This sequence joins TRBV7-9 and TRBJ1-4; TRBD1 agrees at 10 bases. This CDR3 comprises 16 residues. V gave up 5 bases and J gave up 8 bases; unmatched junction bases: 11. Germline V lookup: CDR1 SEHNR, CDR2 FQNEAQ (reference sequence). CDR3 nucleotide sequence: TGTGCCAGCAGCCAATCAGCGACAGGGGGCCGGGAAAAACTGTTTTTT. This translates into CASSQSATGGREKLFF. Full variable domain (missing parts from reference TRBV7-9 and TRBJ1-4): DTGVSQNPRHKITKRGQNVTFRCDPISEHNRLYWYRQTLGQGPEFLTYFQNEAQLEKSRLLSDRFSAERPKGSFSTLEIQRTEQGDSAMYLCASSQSATGGREKLFFGSGTQLSVL.

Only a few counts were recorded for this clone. CDR3 in amino acids: CASSLAAGGVNPYGYTF. The CDR3 DNA sequence: TGCGCCAGCAGCTTGGCGGCTGGTGGAGTAAACCCCTATGGCTACACCTTC. The V call is TRBV5-1, the J call TRBJ1-2; D uncertain. Trimming stripped 0 bases from V and 4 bases from J, with 19 bases between. This CDR3 is built from 17 residues. CDR1 and CDR2 (germline): SGHRS, YFSETQ.

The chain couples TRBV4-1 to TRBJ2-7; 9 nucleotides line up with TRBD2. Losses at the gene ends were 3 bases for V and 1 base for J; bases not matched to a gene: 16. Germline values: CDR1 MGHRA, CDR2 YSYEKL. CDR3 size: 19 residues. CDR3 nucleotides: TGCGCCAGCAGCCAGTTCTGGGGTAGCGGGGGTCCGCCATCCTACGAGCAGTACTTC. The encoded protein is CASSQFWGSGGPPSYEQYF.

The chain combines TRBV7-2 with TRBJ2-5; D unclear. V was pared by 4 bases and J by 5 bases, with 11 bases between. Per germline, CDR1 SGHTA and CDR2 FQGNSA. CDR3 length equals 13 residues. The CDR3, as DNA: TGTGCCAGCAGCTACGTCATTGAGGAGACCCAGTACTTC. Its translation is CASSYVIEETQYF.

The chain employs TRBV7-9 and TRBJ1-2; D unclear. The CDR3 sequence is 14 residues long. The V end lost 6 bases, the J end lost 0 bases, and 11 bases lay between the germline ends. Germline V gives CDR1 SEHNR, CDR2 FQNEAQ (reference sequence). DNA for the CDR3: TGTGCCAGCAGTAGAACCAATTCTAACTATGGCTACACCTTC. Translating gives CASSRTNSNYGYTF. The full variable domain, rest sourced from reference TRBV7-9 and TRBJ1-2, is DTGVSQNPRHKITKRGQNVTFRCDPISEHNRLYWYRQTLGQGPEFLTYFQNEAQLEKSRLLSDRFSAERPKGSFSTLEIQRTEQGDSAMYLCASSRTNSNYGYTFGSGTRLTVV.

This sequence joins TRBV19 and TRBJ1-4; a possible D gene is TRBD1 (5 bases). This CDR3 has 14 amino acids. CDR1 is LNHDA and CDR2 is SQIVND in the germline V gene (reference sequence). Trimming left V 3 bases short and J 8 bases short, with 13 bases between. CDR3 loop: CASSIHRGTEKLFF. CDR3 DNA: TGTGCCAGTAGTATTCATCGGGGGACCGAAAAACTGTTTTTT. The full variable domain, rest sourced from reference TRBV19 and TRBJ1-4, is DGGITQSPKYLFRKEGQNVTLSCEQNLNHDAMYWYRQDPGQGLRLIYYSQIVNDFQKGDIAEGYSVSREKKESFPLTVTSAQKNPTAFYLCASSIHRGTEKLFFGSGTQLSVL.

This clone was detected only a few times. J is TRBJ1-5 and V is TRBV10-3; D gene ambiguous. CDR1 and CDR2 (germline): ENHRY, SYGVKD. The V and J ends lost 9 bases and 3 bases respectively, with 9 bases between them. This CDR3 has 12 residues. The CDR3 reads CAIGLINQPQHF. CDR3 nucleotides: TGTGCCATAGGACTGATCAATCAGCCCCAGCATTTT.

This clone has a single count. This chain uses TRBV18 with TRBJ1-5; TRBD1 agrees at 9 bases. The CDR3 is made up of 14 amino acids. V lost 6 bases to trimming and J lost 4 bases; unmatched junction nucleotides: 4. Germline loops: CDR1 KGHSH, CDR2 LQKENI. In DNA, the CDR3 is TGTGCCAGCTCGACCGGGACAGGGAATCAGCCCCAGCATTTT. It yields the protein CASSTGTGNQPQHF.

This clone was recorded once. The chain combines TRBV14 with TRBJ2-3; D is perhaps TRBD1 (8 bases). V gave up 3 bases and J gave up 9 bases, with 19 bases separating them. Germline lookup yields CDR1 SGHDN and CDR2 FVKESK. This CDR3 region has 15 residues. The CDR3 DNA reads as TGTGCCAGCAGCCAGGCACAAGGACAGGGAGGGACGCAGTATTTT. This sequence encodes CASSQAQGQGGTQYF. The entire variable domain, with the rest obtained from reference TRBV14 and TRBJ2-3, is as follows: EAGVTQFPSHSVIEKGQTVTLRCDPISGHDNLYWYRRVMGKEIKFLLHFVKESKQDESGMPNNRFLAERTGGTYSTLKVQPAELEDSGVYFCASSQAQGQGGTQYFGPGTRLTVL.